This TCR beta chain is from a study of OX40 agonist ivuxolimab in advanced cancers. Study at large: Three partial responders included one hepatocellular carcinoma patient and two cutaneous melanoma patients.

Worth noting for this clone: Its specificity is not known.

This CDR3 is 12 amino acids long. Germline V gene lookup returns CDR1 LGHNA and CDR2 YSLEER. Trimming took off 0 bases at V and 3 bases at J, with 2 bases between the two ends. This table comes from immunoSEQ multiplex PCR, and its TCRdb copy is limited to in-frame clones, with some not included. The sample comprises about 100,000 clones, approximately 89% of which are singletons, and 0.5% to 0.65% rests with the top ten. With autoimmune disease history or systemic immunosuppression, patients were excluded. Baseline was the first blood sampling point, followed by cycle 4 day 1 and cycle 7 day 1. General study findings and limits: Expansion of clones was among the lowest in partial responders at 0.1-3.0 mg/kg.

The specimen comprised CD4+ or CD8+ T cells sorted from blood, sampled in a trial of the OX40 agonist ivuxolimab. The V gene is TRBV4-3, the J gene TRBJ1-2; D unclear. This receptor was identified in an adult with an advanced solid tumor such as melanoma, head and neck, liver or kidney cancer. CDR3 sequence (DNA): TGCGCCAGCAGCCAAGATGACTATGGCTACACCTTC. Amino acid sequence: CASSQDDYGYTF.